What follows are 31 T cell receptor beta chains derived from one specimen sequenced in a study of cytomegalovirus exposure and HLA in healthy donors. Generated by immunoSEQ multiplex PCR, the TCRdb table keeps only in-frame clones and is missing some. Of 65,000 to 75,000 clones in the sample, 96% are singletons; the top ten hold roughly 4.7%. The sample taken for sequencing was PBMCs. These receptors were obtained from a woman younger than 30 in good health and CMV-seropositive.

The chain links TRBV2 to TRBJ1-4; 12 bases are shared with TRBD1. The CDR3 extends over 14 amino acids. The ends lost 7 bases at V and 8 bases at J; junction bases unmatched: 5. CDR1 SNHLY and CDR2 FYNNEI come from the germline V gene. The CDR3, as DNA: TGTGCCAGCAAAAGGGGACAGGGGGCGGAAAAACTGTTTTTT. As protein: CASKRGQGAEKLFF.

The genes are TRBV5-1 and TRBJ2-7; D not resolved. V lost 4 bases to trimming and J lost 3 bases, with 17 bases between them. This CDR3 comprises 15 residues. CDR1 is SGHRS and CDR2 is YFSETQ in the germline V gene. The CDR3 is CASSPSSQSLYEQYF. The CDR3 nucleotides read TGCGCCAGCAGCCCCTCGTCACAGAGCCTCTACGAGCAGTACTTC.

This clone was detected a few times. The rearrangement uses TRBV27 and TRBJ2-7, with 7 bases that match TRBD1. Germline V gene data show CDR1 as MNHEY and CDR2 as SMNVEV (reference sequence). The CDR3 has 13 residues. Unmatched junction bases numbered 6, after V lost 7 bases and J lost 3 bases. In DNA form, the CDR3 reads TGTGCCAGCAAAGGGGACAGCTACTACGAGCAGTACTTC. Its protein is CASKGDSYYEQYF.

This clone was seen just once. The chain uses TRBV4-1 and TRBJ2-1; TRBD1 agrees at 7 bases. Trimming took 6 bases from V and 8 from J; bases not matched to a gene: 13. The germline V gene has CDR1 MGHRA and CDR2 YSYEKL. CDR3 size: 15 residues. CDR3 loop: CASSPTNGQVYEQFF. The CDR3, as DNA: TGCGCCAGCAGTCCTACTAACGGACAGGTCTATGAGCAGTTCTTC.

V usage is TRBV5-1 and J usage is TRBJ2-1; 8 bases are shared with TRBD1. The CDR3 contains 15 residues. From germline, CDR1 is SGHRS and CDR2 YFSETQ. V was pared by 4 bases and J by 5 bases, with 8 bases of the junction left unmatched. CDR3 region: CASSGGQGWDNEQFF. In DNA form, the CDR3 reads TGCGCCAGCAGCGGTGGACAGGGTTGGGACAATGAGCAGTTCTTC. The complete variable domain, with remaining parts taken from reference TRBV5-1 and TRBJ2-1, reads KAGVTQTPRYLIKTRGQQVTLSCSPISGHRSVSWYQQTPGQGLQFLFEYFSETQRNKGNFPGRFSGRQFSNSRSEMNVSTLELGDSALYLCASSGGQGWDNEQFFGPGTRLTVL.

This clone was recorded only once. The chain couples TRBV11-2 to TRBJ2-2; TRBD2 is a possible D gene (6 bases). In germline, CDR1 is SGHAT, CDR2 FQNNGV. V lost 0 bases, J lost 1 base, and 12 bases lay in between. This CDR3 region has 17 residues. The CDR3 sequence is CASSLEFGTLNTGELFF. The CDR3 DNA follows: TGTGCCAGCAGCTTAGAGTTCGGGACTTTGAACACCGGGGAGCTGTTTTTT.

The V and J genes are TRBV7-3 and TRBJ2-2; 7 positions match TRBD1. Per germline, CDR1 SGHTA and CDR2 FQGTGA. Losses at the gene ends were 5 bases for V and 4 bases for J; bases not matched to a gene: 7. The CDR3 extends over 15 amino acids. Written as DNA, the CDR3 is TGTGCCAGCAGCCTACAGGGGAGAGGCACCGGGGAGCTGTTTTTT. It translates to CASSLQGRGTGELFF.

The chain is built from TRBV14 and TRBJ2-1, with D possibly being TRBD1 (6 bases). The germline CDR1 and CDR2 sequences are SGHDN and FVKESK. CDR3 length equals 15 residues. V was shortened by 2 bases and J by 3 bases, with 11 bases between the two germline ends. CDR3 loop: CASSQRRTVYNEQFF. The CDR3 nucleotides read TGTGCCAGCAGCCAAAGGAGGACAGTCTACAATGAGCAGTTCTTC.

The chain carries TRBV28 and TRBJ2-3, with 8 bases matching TRBD1. The trim removed 4 bases at V and 1 base at J, leaving 4 bases unmatched. Germline V lookup: CDR1 MDHEN, CDR2 SYDVKM. The CDR3 spans 15 residues. The CDR3 bases are TGTGCCAGCAGTTCCACGACAGGGGGCACAGATACGCAGTATTTT. Amino acid sequence: CASSSTTGGTDTQYF.

This chain joins TRBV6-4 and TRBJ2-2; 11 positions match TRBD2. CDR3 size: 15 residues. Germline CDR1 and CDR2: MRHNA and SNTAGT. Trimming removed 0 bases from V and 6 bases from J; junction bases left unmatched: 0. CDR3 in amino acids: CASSDSLAGAGELFF. CDR3 nucleotides: TGTGCCAGCAGTGACTCACTAGCGGGAGCCGGGGAGCTGTTTTTT.

This clone was recorded only once. The CDR3: CASSPSGTGAYEQYF. For the CDR3, the DNA is TGCGCCAGCAGCCCATCCGGGACAGGGGCCTACGAGCAGTACTTC. The chain links TRBV4-1 to TRBJ2-7; 10 nucleotides align to TRBD1. The V segment lost 4 bases and the J segment 2 bases; nucleotides outside the gene matches: 5. The CDR3 covers 15 residues. Germline V gives CDR1 MGHRA, CDR2 YSYEKL.

The chain has TRBV15 and TRBJ2-7; tentative D call: TRBD1 (6 bases). The germline V and J ends were trimmed by 0 bases and 3 bases, with 18 bases remaining between them. Germline V lookup: CDR1 LNHNV, CDR2 YYDKDF (reference sequence). The CDR3 spans 17 residues. CDR3 loop: CATSRDVGADFYYEQYF. In nucleotides, the CDR3 is TGTGCCACCAGCAGAGATGTGGGGGCGGACTTTTACTACGAGCAGTACTTC.

The chain couples TRBV4-1 to TRBJ2-7, with 11 bases that match TRBD2. The V gene's germline CDR1 is MGHRA and CDR2 YSYEKL. The CDR3 consists of 15 residues. With 4 bases clipped from V and 1 base from J, the junction kept 3 bases outside the gene matches. CDR3 in DNA: TGCGCCAGCAGCCGAGGGACTAGCGGATCCTACGAGCAGTACTTC. Protein: CASSRGTSGSYEQYF.

This sequence joins TRBV5-6 and TRBJ2-3; no definite D call. V lost 2 bases and J lost 5, with 9 bases in between. The CDR3 spans 13 residues. Per germline, CDR1 SGHDT and CDR2 YYEEEE. Written as DNA, the CDR3 is TGTGCCAGCAGCTTAGACGGAGTAGATACGCAGTATTTT. It yields the protein CASSLDGVDTQYF.

V is TRBV5-1 and J is TRBJ2-7; tentative D call: TRBD2 (6 bases). V was cut by 0 bases and J by 3 bases, with 16 bases left in between. The germline V gene encodes CDR1 SGHRS and CDR2 YFSETQ. The CDR3 totals 16 residues. CDR3 in DNA: TGCGCCAGCAGCTTGGGATCGTGGGAGGTTTTCTACGAGCAGTACTTC. As protein: CASSLGSWEVFYEQYF.

The rearrangement links TRBV11-3 to TRBJ2-7, with TRBD1 matching over 9 bases. Germline CDR1 is SGHNT and CDR2 is YENEEA. This CDR3 contains 17 residues. V lost 0 bases and J lost 1; bases outside the gene matches: 7. The CDR3 DNA reads as TGTGCCAGCAGCTTAGATCTGGTGGGACAGGGATCCTACGAGCAGTACTTC. Translating gives CASSLDLVGQGSYEQYF. The complete variable domain, with remaining parts taken from reference TRBV11-3 and TRBJ2-7, reads EAGVVQSPRYKIIEKKQPVAFWCNPISGHNTLYWYLQNLGQGPELLIRYENEEAVDDSQLPKDRFSAERLKGVDSTLKIQPAELGDSAVYLCASSLDLVGQGSYEQYFGPGTRLTVT.

The V call is TRBV19, the J call TRBJ2-7, with D tentatively TRBD1 (6 bases). Germline V gene data show CDR1 as LNHDA and CDR2 as SQIVND (reference sequence). V was shortened by 3 bases and J by 0 bases, with 12 bases between the two germline ends. CDR3 length: 15 residues. The CDR3 loop reads CASSIGQGSSYEQYF. In DNA, the CDR3 is TGTGCCAGTAGTATCGGTCAGGGGAGCTCCTACGAGCAGTACTTC.

The V and J genes are TRBV13 and TRBJ2-5; 7 bases line up with TRBD1. Germline loops: CDR1 PRHDT, CDR2 FYEKMQ (reference sequence). With V trimmed by 7 bases and J by 0 bases, 5 bases remained unmatched. This CDR3 contains 14 residues. Here the CDR3 reads CASTKTGNQETQYF. The CDR3 nucleotides read TGTGCCAGCACCAAGACAGGGAACCAAGAGACCCAGTACTTC.

This clone has just one count. The V call is TRBV19, the J call TRBJ2-7; D is uncertain. V lost 1 base and J lost 7, with 8 bases in between. This CDR3 is 12 amino acids long. Germline values: CDR1 LNHDA, CDR2 SQIVND (reference sequence). The CDR3 DNA reads as TGTGCCAGTAGTATAGGAGTGAGGGAGCAGTACTTC. As protein: CASSIGVREQYF.

The chain recombines TRBV2 with TRBJ2-6; D not certain. Germline CDR1 SNHLY, CDR2 FYNNEI. The CDR3 loop spans 15 amino acids. V shed 4 bases and J shed 0 bases, with 7 bases lying between them. The DNA of the CDR3 is TGTGCCAGCAGTGCACTTAGCTCTGGGGCCAACGTCCTGACTTTC. Residues: CASSALSSGANVLTF.

This chain links TRBV30 with TRBJ2-7; 9 bases fit TRBD1. Trimming removed 2 bases from V and 4 bases from J; junction bases left unmatched: 9. CDR1 and CDR2 (germline): GTSNPN, SVGIG (reference sequence). The CDR3 is 15 amino acids. The CDR3, as DNA: TGTGCCTGGAGTTTTTTCGGGACAGGGCCGTACGAGCAGTACTTC. It codes for CAWSFFGTGPYEQYF. Using reference TRBV30 and TRBJ2-7 for the parts outside the CDR3, the full variable domain is SQTIHQWPATLVQPVGSPLSLECTVEGTSNPNLYWYRQAAGRGLQLLFYSVGIGQISSEVPQNLSASRPQDRQFILSSKKLLLSDSGFYLCAWSFFGTGPYEQYFGPGTRLTVT.

V and J are TRBV11-2 and TRBJ2-3; D may be TRBD1 (6 bases). CDR1 is SGHAT, CDR2 FQNNGV, per germline. V was shortened by 5 bases and J by 3 bases, with 12 bases between the two germline ends. The CDR3 totals 14 residues. The CDR3: CASSAQQGTDTQYF. In nucleotides, the CDR3 is TGTGCCAGCAGCGCACAACAGGGTACAGATACGCAGTATTTT.

The chain uses TRBV5-4 and TRBJ2-3; the match to TRBD1 covers 8 bases. The V gene's germline CDR1 is SGHNT and CDR2 YYREEE (reference sequence). The length of the CDR3 is 15 residues. Trimming removed 2 bases from V and 0 bases from J; junction bases left unmatched: 2. The CDR3 loop reads CASSFRTGSTDTQYF. The CDR3 DNA is TGTGCCAGCAGCTTCAGGACAGGGAGCACAGATACGCAGTATTTT.

The CDR3 region is CASSRQGSYGYTF. CDR3 nucleotide sequence: TGTGCCAGCAGTAGACAGGGGAGCTATGGCTACACCTTC. The rearrangement links TRBV28 to TRBJ1-2, with TRBD1 identical over 8 bases. Germline CDR1 and CDR2: MDHEN and SYDVKM. Unmatched junction bases numbered 3, after V lost 5 bases and J lost 4 bases. The CDR3 extends over 13 amino acids.

This rearrangement joins TRBV4-1 to TRBJ1-5; TRBD1 agrees at 7 bases. Germline V gene data show CDR1 as MGHRA and CDR2 as YSYEKL. V lost 4 bases and J lost 0; bases outside the gene matches: 15. CDR3 length: 19 amino acids. The DNA for the CDR3 is TGCGCCAGCAGCCGAGAACCGGGACAGAATGCATATAGCAATCAGCCCCAGCATTTT. Translating gives CASSREPGQNAYSNQPQHF.

The V call is TRBV11-2, the J call TRBJ2-3; 11 bases match TRBD1. CDR3 size: 16 residues. Losses at the gene ends were 5 bases for V and 3 bases for J; bases not matched to a gene: 7. Germline V lookup: CDR1 SGHAT, CDR2 FQNNGV. DNA for the CDR3: TGTGCCAGCAGCCCGCAGGGACAGGGGGGGACAGATACGCAGTATTTT. It specifies CASSPQGQGGTDTQYF.

This clone came up once. The V and J genes are TRBV28 and TRBJ2-7; 10 nucleotides align to TRBD2. The CDR3 spans 20 residues. J lost 3 bases, V lost 6 bases, and 23 bases had no gene match. Germline V gene data show CDR1 as MDHEN and CDR2 as SYDVKM. The CDR3 DNA sequence: TGTGCCAGCAGAAAGAAAGCCGAGAACAGGGTGGAGCGGGAGGGCTACGAGCAGTACTTC. Translated, it gives CASRKKAENRVEREGYEQYF.

The chain couples TRBV11-2 to TRBJ2-7; TRBD1 agrees at 9 bases. The V and J ends lost 1 base and 6 bases, in that order; junction bases with no gene match: 13. The CDR3 consists of 17 residues. Germline CDR1 SGHAT, CDR2 FQNNGV. The CDR3 here is CASSLAAGDRERIEQYF. The CDR3 DNA reads as TGTGCCAGCAGCTTAGCCGCCGGGGACAGGGAACGAATCGAGCAGTACTTC.

The gene calls are TRBV28 and TRBJ2-7; 8 bases align to TRBD1. The CDR3 has 14 amino acids. Germline loops: CDR1 MDHEN, CDR2 SYDVKM. With 6 bases clipped from V and 2 bases from J, the junction kept 6 bases outside the gene matches. Written as DNA, the CDR3 is TGTGCCAGCAGCCGGGACAGGAGACCCTACGAGCAGTACTTC. It is translated as CASSRDRRPYEQYF.

The V gene is TRBV6-1, the J gene TRBJ2-1, with unresolved D. Germline V gene data show CDR1 as MNHNS and CDR2 as SASEGT. The CDR3 consists of 10 residues. Trimming stripped 7 bases from V and 8 bases from J, with 6 bases between. CDR3 sequence: CASTEDEQFF. CDR3 nucleotides: TGTGCCAGCACCGAGGATGAGCAGTTCTTC.

The chain links TRBV11-2 to TRBJ2-1, with 7 nucleotides matching TRBD1. From germline, CDR1 is SGHAT and CDR2 FQNNGV. The CDR3 covers 15 residues. V trimming: 1 base; J trimming: 7 bases; junction bases outside the gene matches: 7. CDR3 DNA: TGTGCCAGCAGCTTAGTTACAGGGGTGGGAAATGAGCAGTTCTTC. As protein: CASSLVTGVGNEQFF.